A selection of T cell receptor beta chains follows, all from one sample in a study of post-analysis software for immune sequencing data. MiXCR, run by TCRdb on the PCR reads, gives a single entry per CDR3 protein. The data contain hundreds of thousands of distinct CDR3 sequences, about 40% of them seen just once; the ten biggest clones take up around 8%. The sample comprised blood. The receptors stem from a girl aged 2-10 years with multiple sclerosis. Each CDR3 is given with its conserved first and last residue. The D gene is left open where the match is weak. Rows may omit the clone size; those that give it use once, few, many or a size class.

CDR3	DNA	D	V	J	size
CASSQVRTSGGEAQYF	TGCGCCAGCAGCCAAGTCAGGACTAGCGGAGGGGAGGCCCAGTACTTC	TRBD2	TRBV4-3	TRBJ2-5	once
CASSPLGSYNEQFF	TGTGCCAGCAGTCCGTTAGGCTCCTACAATGAGCAGTTCTTC	.	TRBV11-2	TRBJ2-1	many
CASSLPDTGYEQYF	TGTGCCAGCAGTTTACCCGACACGGGCTACGAGCAGTACTTC	.	TRBV28	TRBJ2-7	.
CASSIRLTGQGIFGYTF	TGTGCCAGTAGTATTCGCCTGACTGGACAGGGTATTTTCGGCTACACCTTC	TRBD1	TRBV19	TRBJ1-2	few
CASSGPGGANQPQHF	TGTGCCAGCAGTGGCCCAGGTGGGGCCAATCAGCCCCAGCATTTT	.	TRBV2	TRBJ1-5	few
CSVISPRGGYTF	TGCAGCGTAATCAGTCCCCGGGGAGGCTACACCTTC	.	TRBV29-1	TRBJ1-2	few
CASSLVFRTVNYGYTF	TGTGCCAGCAGCTTAGTATTCAGGACAGTAAACTATGGCTACACCTTC	.	TRBV11-2	TRBJ1-2	few
CASRTGISYEQYF	TGTGCCAGCAGGACGGGGATCTCCTACGAGCAGTACTTC	.	TRBV28	TRBJ2-7	.
CASSRDRGRTDTQYF	TGTGCCAGCAGTCGGGACAGGGGGCGCACAGATACGCAGTATTTT	TRBD1	TRBV6-5	TRBJ2-3	.
CASSQDHGSAYNSPLHF	TGCGCCAGCAGCCAAGATCACGGATCGGCATATAATTCACCCCTCCACTTT	.	TRBV4-1	TRBJ1-6	few
CASSFYQVETQYF	TGTGCCAGCAGCTTTTATCAGGTGGAGACCCAGTACTTC	.	TRBV7-9	TRBJ2-5	.
CASSTQGESYEQYF	TGTGCCAGCAGCACCCAGGGGGAGAGCTACGAGCAGTACTTC	TRBD1	TRBV6-6	TRBJ2-7	few
CASSQDSGGDQPQHF	TGTGCCAGCAGCCAAGATTCCGGAGGGGATCAGCCCCAGCATTTT	.	TRBV3-1	TRBJ1-5	.
CSARAGASNEKLFF	TGCAGTGCTAGAGCCGGGGCCTCTAATGAAAAACTGTTTTTT	.	TRBV20-1	TRBJ1-4	.
CASSEPGQIYEQYF	TGTGCCAGCAGCGAACCGGGACAAATCTACGAGCAGTACTTC	.	TRBV7-3	TRBJ2-7	few
CASSAVGQINTEAFF	TGCGCCAGCAGCGCCGTCGGTCAGATAAACACTGAAGCTTTCTTT	.	TRBV5-1	TRBJ1-1	.
CASSPRLAVMGDTQYF	TGTGCCAGCAGCCCACGACTAGCGGTCATGGGGGATACGCAGTATTTT	TRBD2	TRBV3-1	TRBJ2-3	.
CSADSFGANVRTF	TGCAGTGCTGACAGTTTTGGGGCCAACGTCCGGACTTTC	.	TRBV20-1	TRBJ2-6	.
CASSFGGYEQYF	TGTGCCAGCAGTTTTGGCGGCTACGAGCAGTACTTC	.	TRBV12-3/TRBV12-4	TRBJ2-7	many
CATSRSRDSSNYGYTF	TGTGCCACCAGCAGAAGCCGGGACAGCTCTAACTATGGCTACACCTTC	TRBD1	TRBV15	TRBJ1-2	few
CASRVTGTSYNEQFF	TGTGCCAGCAGAGTCACAGGGACGTCCTACAATGAGCAGTTCTTC	.	TRBV5-5	TRBJ2-1	.
CSAYGLASNEQFF	TGCAGCGCCTACGGACTGGCCTCCAATGAGCAGTTCTTC	.	TRBV29-1	TRBJ2-1	.
CASSQVSRGHSYEQYF	TGTGCCAGCAGCCAAGTGAGCAGGGGCCACTCCTACGAGCAGTACTTC	.	TRBV14	TRBJ2-7	few
CASSDQGLPSNEQFF	TGTGCCAGCAGTGACCAGGGTCTACCTTCCAATGAGCAGTTCTTC	.	TRBV6-4	TRBJ2-1	.
CASSLAASGSLSTDTQYF	TGTGCCAGCAGCTTAGCGGCTAGCGGGAGCCTTAGCACAGATACGCAGTATTTT	TRBD2	TRBV7-6	TRBJ2-3	once
CSVEDTGGAYEKYF	TGCAGCGTTGAAGACACCGGGGGGGCCTACGAGAAGTACTTC	TRBD2	TRBV29-1	TRBJ2-7	.
CASSGQTFNEKLFF	TGTGCCAGCAGCGGACAGACTTTTAATGAAAAACTGTTTTTT	.	TRBV2	TRBJ1-4	.
CASSFTGSGYSTDTQYF	TGTGCCAGCAGTTTCACTGGTAGCGGATATAGCACAGATACGCAGTATTTT	.	TRBV12-3/TRBV12-4	TRBJ2-3	.
CASSLTSDSFYTQYF	TGCGCCAGCAGCCTGACTAGCGATTCGTTTTATACGCAGTATTTT	TRBD2	TRBV5-1	TRBJ2-3	.
CASRPGGGLRGYTF	TGCGCCAGCCGCCCAGGAGGGGGGCTTCGTGGCTACACCTTC	.	TRBV5-1	TRBJ1-2	.
CASSGRQGRETQYF	TGTGCCAGCAGCGGACGACAGGGACGAGAGACCCAGTACTTC	TRBD1	TRBV9	TRBJ2-5	few
CASSQFKVGTSGSGWYNNEQFF	TGTGCCAGCAGCCAGTTCAAAGTCGGGACTAGCGGGTCGGGTTGGTACAATAATGAGCAGTTCTTC	TRBD2	TRBV14	TRBJ2-1	few
CASSLRQEQFF	TGTGCCAGCAGCTTACGCCAGGAGCAGTTCTTC	.	TRBV11-2	TRBJ2-1	.
CASTVSWGAFGETQYF	TGTGCCAGCACCGTATCGTGGGGGGCCTTCGGAGAGACCCAGTACTTC	.	TRBV6-5	TRBJ2-5	few
CASSFGDNQETQYF	TGTGCCAGCAGTTTCGGGGACAATCAAGAGACCCAGTACTTC	.	TRBV28	TRBJ2-5	.
CASSSLSGIQETQYF	TGTGCCAGCAGCTCCCTCTCAGGGATCCAAGAGACCCAGTACTTC	.	TRBV28	TRBJ2-5	.
CASSLIAGGNQETQYF	TGTGCCAGCAGCTTGATAGCGGGAGGTAACCAAGAGACCCAGTACTTC	TRBD2	TRBV6-6	TRBJ2-5	.
CASSLGQGLRGVNTEAFF	TGTGCCAGCAGCCTAGGACAGGGCTTAAGGGGTGTGAACACTGAAGCTTTCTTT	TRBD1	TRBV7-2	TRBJ1-1	.
CASSFPGLPNEQFF	TGTGCCAGCAGCTTCCCGGGACTACCGAATGAGCAGTTCTTC	TRBD2	TRBV11-1	TRBJ2-1	.
CSVEDAGNNEKLFF	TGCAGCGTTGAAGATGCAGGGAATAATGAAAAACTGTTTTTT	.	TRBV29-1	TRBJ1-4	.
CASSYSKAVGLNYGYTF	TGTGCCAGCAGTTACTCGAAGGCGGTGGGTTTAAACTATGGCTACACCTTC	.	TRBV6-5	TRBJ1-2	.
CASSPGQGAGDTQYF	TGTGCCAGCTCACCCGGACAGGGGGCGGGAGATACGCAGTATTTT	TRBD1	TRBV18	TRBJ2-3	few
CASSLGVWGYEQYF	TGTGCCAGCAGTTTAGGCGTCTGGGGTTACGAGCAGTACTTC	.	TRBV28	TRBJ2-7	.
CSASKDTSYEQYF	TGCAGTGCTAGTAAGGACACATCCTACGAGCAGTACTTC	.	TRBV20-1	TRBJ2-7	few
CAISATDRKGQPQHF	TGTGCCATCAGCGCGACAGACAGAAAGGGTCAGCCCCAGCATTTT	.	TRBV10-3	TRBJ1-5	.
CASSFFAGSYEQYF	TGCGCCAGCAGCTTTTTCGCGGGTTCCTACGAGCAGTACTTC	.	TRBV5-1	TRBJ2-7	.
CASSPNPGTYDTQYF	TGCGCCAGCAGCCCCAACCCGGGGACATATGATACGCAGTATTTT	.	TRBV5-1	TRBJ2-3	few
CASSLSWQGNEKLFF	TGTGCCAGCAGTTTATCTTGGCAGGGTAATGAAAAACTGTTTTTT	.	TRBV12-3/TRBV12-4	TRBJ1-4	.
CASSFGLARGSYEQYF	TGTGCCAGCAGCTTCGGACTAGCGAGAGGTTCCTACGAGCAGTACTTC	TRBD2	TRBV7-2	TRBJ2-7	.